Below, one T cell receptor (beta chain) is given with its context. Seattle patients were enrolled while actively infected and followed longitudinally. The source of the sample is a study of blood T cell repertoires in COVID-19. At the level of the study: Samples came from the United States, Italy and Spain, spanning acute and convalescent COVID-19. Nucleic acid was either cDNA or gDNA, and it came from T cells, B-cell-depleted T cells, or PBMCs.

Study processing details: Estimated nucleated cell counts came from reference gene primer amplification. Sequencing used immunoSEQ multiplex PCR; TCRdb keeps in-frame clones, though not all of them. Clone size and V and J calls were adopted from that table, with D and trimming inferred from the DNA. The top ten hold about 9.3% of the sample, which has about 160,000 clones, approximately 87% seen once. The receptor was derived from a woman in her 70s with COVID-19, enrolled during active disease. Sequencing input: peripheral blood.

For the CDR3, the DNA is TGTGCCAGTACCGAAAGCGGGCCTAGCCCCGGGGAGGCTAACTATGGCTACACCTTC. This gives the protein CASTESGPSPGEANYGYTF. V usage is TRBV19 and J usage is TRBJ1-2; D remains ambiguous. This CDR3 spans 19 amino acids. V lost 7 bases, J lost 0 bases, and 27 bases lay in between. The germline gives CDR1 LNHDA, CDR2 SQIVND (reference sequence).